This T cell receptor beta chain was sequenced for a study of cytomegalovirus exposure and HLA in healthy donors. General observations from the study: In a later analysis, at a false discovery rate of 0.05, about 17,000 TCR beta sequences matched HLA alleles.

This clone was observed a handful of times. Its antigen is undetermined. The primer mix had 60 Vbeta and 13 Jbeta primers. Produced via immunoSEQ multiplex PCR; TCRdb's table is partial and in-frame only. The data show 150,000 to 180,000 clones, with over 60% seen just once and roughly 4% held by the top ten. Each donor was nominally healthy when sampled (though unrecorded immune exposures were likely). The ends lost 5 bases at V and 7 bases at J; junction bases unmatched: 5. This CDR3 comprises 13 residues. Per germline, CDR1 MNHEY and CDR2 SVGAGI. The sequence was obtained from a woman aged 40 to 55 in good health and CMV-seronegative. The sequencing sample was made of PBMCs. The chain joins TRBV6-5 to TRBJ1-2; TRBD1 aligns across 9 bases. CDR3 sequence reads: CASSRTGGRGYTF. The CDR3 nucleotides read TGTGCCAGCAGTCGTACAGGGGGCCGTGGCTACACCTTC.